The 6 T cell receptor beta chains below all came from one sample that was sequenced in a study of regulatory T cells in long-lasting Graves disease. The time point here: persistent/refractory GD, antithyroid drugs over 5 years with positive TRAb. Isolated PBMC RNA provided the starting material for the TCR library. Through Arm-PCR of CDR3 regions and iRepertoire HTBI primers, TCR beta libraries were built. Using its own MiXCR run on the multiplex PCR reads, TCRdb lists one record per CDR3 protein. The sample holds about 310,000 distinct CDR3 sequences; around 20% are singletons and the top ten take roughly 50%. Sample: peripheral blood mononuclear cells (PBMCs), taken when the disease was refractory, from a patient treated with antithyroid drugs. These receptors came from a female donor with Graves disease.

Many counts were recorded for this clonotype. The gene calls are TRBV30 and TRBJ1-4, with 8 bases that match TRBD1. The CDR3 is 14 amino acids. Germline loops: CDR1 GTSNPN, CDR2 SVGIG (reference sequence). Trimming removed 4 bases from V and 4 bases from J; junction bases left unmatched: 5. The CDR3 region is CAWTEGQVNEKLFF. The DNA for the CDR3 is TGTGCCTGGACGGAGGGACAGGTTAATGAAAAACTGTTTTTT. The full variable domain, in which reference TRBV30 and TRBJ1-4 provide the parts outside the CDR3, is SQTIHQWPATLVQPVGSPLSLECTVEGTSNPNLYWYRQAAGRGLQLLFYSVGIGQISSEVPQNLSASRPQDRQFILSSKKLLLSDSGFYLCAWTEGQVNEKLFFGSGTQLSVL.

The V and J genes are TRBV6-2 or TRBV6-3 and TRBJ2-2; 7 bases agree with TRBD2. The CDR3 covers 18 residues. J was trimmed by 1 base and V by 0 bases; bases with no gene match: 8. CDR1 and CDR2 (germline): MNHEY, SVGEGT. The CDR3 coding sequence is TGTGCCAGCAGTTACTCGAGGCTCGGGAGGATGAACACCGGGGAGCTGTTTTTT. Translation gives CASSYSRLGRMNTGELFF.

This chain joins TRBV12-3 or TRBV12-4 and TRBJ1-6; 7 bases agree with TRBD1. The V and J ends lost 3 bases and 7 bases, in that order; junction bases with no gene match: 3. The CDR3 has 14 amino acids. In nucleotides, the CDR3 is TGTGCCAGCAGTTTGGGACAGCAGAATTCACCCCTCCACTTT. Translating it yields CASSLGQQNSPLHF.

The chain has TRBV20-1 and TRBJ1-5; 9 bases are a match to TRBD1. The germline V gene encodes CDR1 DFQATT and CDR2 SNEGSKA (reference sequence). J lost 0 bases, V lost 5 bases, and 11 bases had no gene match. The CDR3 totals 17 residues. Here the CDR3 DNA reads TGCAGTGCTGTAGGGACAGGGTGGAAGTATAGCAATCAGCCCCAGCATTTT. Translation: CSAVGTGWKYSNQPQHF.

This clonotype was seen repeatedly, ten times or more. The chain carries TRBV27 and TRBJ1-6, with D unclear. Germline V CDR1 and CDR2: MNHEY, SMNVEV (reference sequence). Trimming cost V 2 bases and J 9 bases, with 8 bases left between them. This CDR3 is built from 13 residues. The CDR3 region has the DNA TGTGCCAGCAGTTTAAGAGAGGGTTCACCCCTCCACTTT. Its translation is CASSLREGSPLHF.

In DNA, the CDR3 is TGTGCCAGCACCTCAAGCAACACAGATACGCAGTATTTT. It encodes CASTSSNTDTQYF. V and J are TRBV27 and TRBJ2-3; D unclear. In germline, CDR1 is MNHEY, CDR2 SMNVEV (reference sequence). Trimming left V 7 bases short and J 2 bases short, with 10 bases between. The CDR3 length is 13 residues.